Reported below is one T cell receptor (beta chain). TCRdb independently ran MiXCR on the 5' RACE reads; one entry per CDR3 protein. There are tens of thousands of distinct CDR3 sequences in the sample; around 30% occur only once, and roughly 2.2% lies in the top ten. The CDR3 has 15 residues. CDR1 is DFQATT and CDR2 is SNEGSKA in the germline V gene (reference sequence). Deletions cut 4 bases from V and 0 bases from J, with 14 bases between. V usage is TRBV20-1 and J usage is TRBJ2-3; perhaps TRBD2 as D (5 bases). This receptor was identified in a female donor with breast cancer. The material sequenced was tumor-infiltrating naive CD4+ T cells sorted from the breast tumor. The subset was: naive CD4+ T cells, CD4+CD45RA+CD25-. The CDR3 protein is CSAIASSRSTDTQYF. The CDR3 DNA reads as TGCAGTGCTATAGCGTCTAGCAGGAGCACAGATACGCAGTATTTT.